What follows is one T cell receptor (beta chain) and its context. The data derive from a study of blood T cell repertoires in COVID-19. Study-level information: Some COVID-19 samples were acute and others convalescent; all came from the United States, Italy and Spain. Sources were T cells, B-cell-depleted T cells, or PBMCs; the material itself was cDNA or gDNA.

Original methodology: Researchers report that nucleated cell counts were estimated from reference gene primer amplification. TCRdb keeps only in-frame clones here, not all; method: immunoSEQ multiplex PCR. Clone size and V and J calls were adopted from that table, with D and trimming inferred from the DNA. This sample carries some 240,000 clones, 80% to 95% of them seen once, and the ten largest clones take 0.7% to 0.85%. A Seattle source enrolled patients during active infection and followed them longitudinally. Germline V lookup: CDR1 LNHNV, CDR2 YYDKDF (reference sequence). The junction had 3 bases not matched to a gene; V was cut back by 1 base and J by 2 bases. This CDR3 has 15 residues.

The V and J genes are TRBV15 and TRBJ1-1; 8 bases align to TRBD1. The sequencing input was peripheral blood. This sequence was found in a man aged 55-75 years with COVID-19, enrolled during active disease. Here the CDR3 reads CATSRVGTGNTEAFF. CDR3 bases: TGTGCCACCAGCAGAGTTGGGACAGGTAACACTGAAGCTTTCTTT. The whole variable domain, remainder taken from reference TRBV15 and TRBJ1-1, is DAMVIQNPRYQVTQFGKPVTLSCSQTLNHNVMYWYQQKSSQAPKLLFHYYDKDFNNEADTPDNFQSRRPNTSFCFLDIRSPGLGDTAMYLCATSRVGTGNTEAFFGQGTRLTVV.